The 10 T cell receptor beta chains reported below all come from one sample, sequenced in a study of blood T cell repertoires in COVID-19. Sequencing was performed with immunoSEQ multiplex PCR; in TCRdb, only in-frame clones are kept and a portion is missing. Here the sample spans some 25,000 clones, approximately 81% being singletons. The sequencing input was peripheral blood. The receptors were sampled from a man aged 65 to 85 with acute or convalescent COVID-19.

The chain combines TRBV7-2 with TRBJ1-2, with 8 bases identical to TRBD1. This CDR3 is 14 amino acids long. CDR1 is SGHTA, CDR2 FQGNSA, per germline. With 3 bases clipped from V and 4 bases from J, the junction kept 4 bases outside the gene matches. The CDR3 spells CASSFGQGSYGYTF. In DNA, the CDR3 is TGTGCCAGCAGCTTCGGACAGGGAAGCTATGGCTACACCTTC.

The chain couples TRBV27 to TRBJ1-4; the D gene is possibly TRBD1 (5 bases). V lost 3 bases and J lost 3, with 11 bases in between. Germline CDR1 MNHEY, CDR2 SMNVEV (reference sequence). This CDR3 is 15 amino acids long. The CDR3 nucleotides read TGTGCCAGCAGTTTCCAGCAGGGTGCTAATGAAAAACTGTTTTTT. Residues: CASSFQQGANEKLFF.

The chain couples TRBV5-1 to TRBJ2-7; 9 bases match TRBD1. The germline V gene has CDR1 SGHRS and CDR2 YFSETQ. The CDR3 spans 14 residues. The V and J ends lost 4 bases and 5 bases, in that order; junction bases with no gene match: 7. In DNA, the CDR3 is TGCGCCAGCAGCAACCGGGACAGGGTCCACGAGCAGTACTTC. It specifies CASSNRDRVHEQYF.

The chain combines TRBV6-5 with TRBJ1-4; D is perhaps TRBD1 (6 bases). Per germline, CDR1 MNHEY and CDR2 SVGAGI. V dropped 0 bases and J dropped 8 bases, with 16 bases sitting between them. CDR3 length equals 16 residues. The CDR3 DNA reads TGTGCCAGCAGTTACTCCCGAGGGGCAGGGGAGGAAAAACTGTTTTTT. Encoded protein: CASSYSRGAGEEKLFF.

The CDR3 reads CASSENGQFF. The CDR3 nucleotides are TGTGCCAGCAGTGAGAACGGGCAGTTCTTC. The chain recombines TRBV6-1 with TRBJ2-1; D remains ambiguous. This CDR3 is 10 amino acids long. Germline V gives CDR1 MNHNS, CDR2 SASEGT. Trimming removed 3 bases from V and 12 bases from J, with 6 bases in between.

The chain combines TRBV27 with TRBJ1-2; TRBD1 matches 7 bases. This CDR3 contains 16 residues. Per germline, CDR1 MNHEY and CDR2 SMNVEV (reference sequence). J lost 2 bases, V lost 2 bases, and 8 bases had no gene match. Here the CDR3 reads CASSLRQGGRNYGYTF. In DNA form, the CDR3 reads TGTGCCAGCAGTTTAAGACAGGGCGGTAGGAACTATGGCTACACCTTC.

V is TRBV10-1 and J is TRBJ1-1, with a tentative D call TRBD1 (5 bases). Germline assignment: CDR1 WNHNN and CDR2 SYGVQD (reference sequence). The CDR3 contains 15 residues. V gave up 6 bases and J gave up 3 bases, with 17 bases separating them. The CDR3 is CASRDRRGTDTEAFF. Written as DNA, the CDR3 is TGCGCCAGCAGGGACCGCCGGGGGACGGACACTGAAGCTTTCTTT.

This clone has a handful of counts. The chain recombines TRBV7-6 with TRBJ1-4; no reliable D call. The ends were cut back, 2 bases at V and 3 bases at J, with 10 bases in the middle. Looked up from germline, CDR1 is SGHVS and CDR2 is FNYEAQ. The CDR3 runs to 15 residues. The CDR3: CASSLLGRANEKLFF. CDR3 nucleotide sequence: TGTGCCAGCAGCTTATTGGGCAGAGCTAATGAAAAACTGTTTTTT.

The chain uses TRBV18 and TRBJ2-2, with 8 nucleotides matching TRBD2. V was pared by 5 bases and J by 5 bases, with 4 bases of the junction left unmatched. Per germline, CDR1 KGHSH and CDR2 LQKENI. The CDR3 covers 14 residues. The CDR3 DNA reads as TGTGCCAGCTCAGGAGGCGGGAGGACCGGGGAGCTGTTTTTT. Its protein product is CASSGGGRTGELFF.

The chain links TRBV27 to TRBJ1-1; TRBD1 matches at 8 bases. Germline trimming cut 7 bases from V and 2 bases from J; bases unmatched to any gene: 6. The CDR3 sequence is 14 residues long. CDR1 and CDR2 (germline): MNHEY, SMNVEV (reference sequence). The CDR3: CASNFGQGNTEAFF. The CDR3 DNA is TGTGCCAGCAATTTTGGACAGGGTAACACTGAAGCTTTCTTT.